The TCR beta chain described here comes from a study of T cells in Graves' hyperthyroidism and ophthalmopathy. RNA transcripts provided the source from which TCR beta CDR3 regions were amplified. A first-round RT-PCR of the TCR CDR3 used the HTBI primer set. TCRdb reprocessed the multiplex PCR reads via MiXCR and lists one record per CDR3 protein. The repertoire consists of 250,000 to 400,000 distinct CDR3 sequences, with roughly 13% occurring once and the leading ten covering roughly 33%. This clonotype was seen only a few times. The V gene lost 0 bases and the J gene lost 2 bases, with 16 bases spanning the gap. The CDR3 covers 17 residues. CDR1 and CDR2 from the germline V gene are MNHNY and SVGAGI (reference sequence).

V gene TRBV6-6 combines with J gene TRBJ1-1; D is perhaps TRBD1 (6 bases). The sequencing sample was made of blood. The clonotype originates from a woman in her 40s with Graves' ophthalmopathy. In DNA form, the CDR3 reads TGTGCCAGCAGTTACTCCCTCGCGTTAGGGGGTAACACTGAAGCTTTCTTT. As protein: CASSYSLALGGNTEAFF.